This T cell receptor beta chain was identified in a study of OX40 agonist ivuxolimab in advanced cancers. Study as a whole: Prior anti-PD-1, anti-PD-L1 or anti-CTLA-4 therapy did not bar entry, and approximately 43% had some.

Clones were read by immunoSEQ multiplex PCR, and TCRdb kept only the in-frame ones, dropping some. The sample contains about 48,000 clones, about 83% of which appear only once. In regard to this clone: Antigen specificity is unknown.

Findings of the study overall: Low levels of normalized T-cell clonal expansion also appeared in some nonresponders. On average, CD8+ T cells showed a greater number of expanded clones than CD4+.

Germline CDR1 SGHTA, CDR2 FQGTGA. This CDR3 has 14 residues. V was cut by 2 bases and J by 6 bases, with 11 bases left in between. The rearrangement links TRBV7-3 to TRBJ2-1; weak D call: TRBD1 (6 bases). The receptor's source is an adult with an advanced solid tumor such as melanoma, head and neck, liver or kidney cancer. Sequences were derived from CD4+ or CD8+ T cells sorted from blood, sampled in a trial of the OX40 agonist ivuxolimab. CDR3 residues: CASSLARGRNEQFF. The CDR3 region has the DNA TGTGCCAGCAGCTTAGCCAGGGGACGCAATGAGCAGTTCTTC.